The text below deals with one T cell receptor (beta chain). The germline V gene has CDR1 MNHEY and CDR2 SVGAGI. The CDR3 length is 13 residues. V was shortened by 10 bases and J by 1 base, with 11 bases between the two germline ends. The sample originates from a study of T cells in localized non-small cell lung cancer. The data were produced by immunoSEQ multiplex PCR, yet TCRdb's version contains in-frame clones alone and is incomplete. The sample consists of 86,000 or so clones, 70% to 90% of them appearing once. The sequencing used peripheral blood, collected before any cancer treatment. The clonotype comes from a man between 40 and 75 years old with stage I lung adenocarcinoma. This chain links TRBV6-5 with TRBJ2-4, with TRBD2 as a possible D gene (5 bases). CDR3 loop: CATAGGAKNIQYF. CDR3 bases: TGTGCCACCGCGGGTGGGGCCAAAAACATTCAGTACTTC.